This T cell receptor beta chain was found in a study of T-cell reconstitution after alpha-beta-depleted transplantation in children. During its preparation, the TCRbeta library received unique molecular identifiers. TCRdb processed the PCR reads anew with MiXCR; each CDR3 protein has one entry. Among roughly 420,000 distinct CDR3 sequences, roughly 16% were seen once, and the ten largest hold just under 30%. Points from the study as a whole: Roughly two months post-transplant, alpha-beta T cells reportedly originated from several hundred graft clones that had expanded.

Comments on this clonotype: Its antigen remains unknown.

Trimming at V came to 4 bases and at J to 7 bases, leaving 2 bases not matched to a gene. CDR1 is SGHRS and CDR2 is YFSETQ in the germline V gene. The CDR3 totals 11 residues. The origin of this receptor is a boy in the first two years of life who had a stem cell transplant for Wiskott-Aldrich syndrome, so the T cells may come from the graft donor. The chain couples TRBV5-1 to TRBJ2-7; 7 bases agree with TRBD1. Material: PBMCs, mostly from graft donor cells, obtained 360 days after TCRalphabeta/CD19-depleted stem cell transplant. The CDR3: CASSATGEQYF. The CDR3 nucleotides read TGCGCCAGCAGCGCGACAGGGGAGCAGTACTTC.